The 10 T cell receptor beta chains presented below share a single source sample, sequenced in a study of T cell changes during pregnancy in multiple sclerosis. TCRdb keeps only in-frame clones here, not all; method: immunoSEQ multiplex PCR. This sample has 55,000 to 80,000 clones; approximately 93% occur once, and the top ten carry 2.5% to 4%. This specimen was CD8+ T cells from peripheral blood mononuclear cells, taken in the second trimester of pregnancy. Source of these receptors: a female donor with multiple sclerosis, enrolled in a pregnancy study.

This chain connects TRBV7-9 to TRBJ2-2, with 7 bases lining up with TRBD2. V trimming: 4 bases; J trimming: 4 bases; junction bases outside the gene matches: 9. The CDR3 covers 16 residues. CDR1 is SEHNR, CDR2 FQNEAQ, per germline (reference sequence). CDR3 region: CASSSFVSGGTGELFF. CDR3 DNA: TGTGCCAGCAGCTCATTCGTTTCGGGGGGCACCGGGGAGCTGTTTTTT.

The J gene is TRBJ1-6, the V gene TRBV4-3; D may be TRBD1 (6 bases). The CDR3 has 16 residues. Looked up from germline, CDR1 is LGHNA and CDR2 is YSLEER. V lost 1 base and J 7 bases, leaving 14 bases between the germline ends. The CDR3 DNA reads TGCGCCAGCAGCCAAGGCCCCAGGGGCGGAAATTCACCCCTCCACTTT. It translates to CASSQGPRGGNSPLHF.

This chain uses TRBV10-3 with TRBJ2-7; 8 bases agree with TRBD2. V shed 10 bases and J 2 bases; nucleotides not matched to a gene: 7. CDR3 length: 13 amino acids. CDR1 ENHRY and CDR2 SYGVKD come from the germline V gene. The CDR3 here is CATASGGTYEQYF. Written as DNA, the CDR3 is TGTGCCACGGCGAGCGGGGGTACCTACGAGCAGTACTTC.

The gene calls are TRBV7-9 and TRBJ2-7, with TRBD1 matching over 7 bases. The CDR3 runs 15 residues. V trimming: 4 bases; J trimming: 6 bases; junction bases outside the gene matches: 12. The germline CDR1 and CDR2 sequences are SEHNR and FQNEAQ (reference sequence). This chain's CDR3 is CASSSAGTEGSEQYF. The DNA of the CDR3 is TGTGCCAGCAGCTCAGCCGGGACAGAGGGTTCCGAGCAGTACTTC.

This chain links TRBV2 with TRBJ2-7, with 9 nucleotides matching TRBD1. The J segment lost 4 bases and the V segment lost 6 bases, leaving 7 bases of the junction unmatched. The CDR3 runs 14 residues. Germline CDR1 SNHLY, CDR2 FYNNEI. The CDR3 DNA sequence: TGTGCCAGCAGACCCGGGACAGGGTTGTACGAGCAGTACTTC. Translation: CASRPGTGLYEQYF. Full variable domain (remainder filled in from reference TRBV2 and TRBJ2-7): EPEVTQTPSHQVTQMGQEVILRCVPISNHLYFYWYRQILGQKVEFLVSFYNNEISEKSEIFDDQFSVERPDGSNFTLKIRSTKLEDSAMYFCASRPGTGLYEQYFGPGTRLTVT.

This clone was seen a few times. The chain combines TRBV25-1 with TRBJ1-1, with D hard to call. Germline-derived CDR1 and CDR2 are MGHDK and SYGVNS. With 6 bases removed from V and 4 bases from J, the gap between germline ends came to 12 bases. There are 13 residues in the CDR3. The CDR3 protein is CASSPSPGTEAFF. CDR3 nucleotides: TGTGCCAGCAGCCCGAGCCCGGGCACTGAAGCTTTCTTT. Full variable domain (remainder filled in from reference TRBV25-1 and TRBJ1-1): EADIYQTPRYLVIGTGKKITLECSQTMGHDKMYWYQQDPGMELHLIHYSYGVNSTEKGDLSSESTVSRIRTEHFPLTLESARPSHTSQYLCASSPSPGTEAFFGQGTRLTVV.

The CDR3: CAMGTSGYEQYF. CDR3 nucleotide sequence: TGTGCCATGGGGACTAGCGGCTACGAGCAGTACTTC. V gene TRBV10-3 combines with J gene TRBJ2-7, with 11 positions matching TRBD2. CDR1 is ENHRY, CDR2 SYGVKD, per germline. The CDR3 spans 12 residues. The ends lost 9 bases at V and 3 bases at J; junction bases unmatched: 1.

This chain uses TRBV6-1 with TRBJ2-3, with D maybe TRBD2 (7 bases). Trimming removed 4 bases from V and 3 bases from J, with 14 bases in between. The CDR3 runs to 15 residues. CDR1 MNHNS and CDR2 SASEGT come from the germline V gene. The CDR3 is CASSVGQRGTDTQYF. For the CDR3, the DNA is TGTGCCAGCAGTGTCGGACAGCGGGGAACAGATACGCAGTATTTT.

The chain employs TRBV12-5 and TRBJ2-5, with TRBD1 identical over 9 bases. From germline, CDR1 is LGHNT and CDR2 FRNRAP. With V trimmed by 5 bases and J by 8 bases, 6 bases remained unmatched. This CDR3 contains 13 residues. This chain's CDR3 is CASGPGQGITQYF. The CDR3 nucleotides are TGTGCTAGTGGTCCAGGACAGGGGATTACCCAGTACTTC.

This clone occurred once. The CDR3 DNA reads as TGTGCCAGCAGCCTAGGGACTAGCGGAGACGAGCAGTACTTC. It specifies CASSLGTSGDEQYF. This sequence joins TRBV7-9 and TRBJ2-7, with 11 nucleotides matching TRBD2. This CDR3 is 14 amino acids long. V was clipped by 5 bases and J by 5 bases; unmatched bases: 5. Germline V gene data show CDR1 as SEHNR and CDR2 as FQNEAQ (reference sequence).